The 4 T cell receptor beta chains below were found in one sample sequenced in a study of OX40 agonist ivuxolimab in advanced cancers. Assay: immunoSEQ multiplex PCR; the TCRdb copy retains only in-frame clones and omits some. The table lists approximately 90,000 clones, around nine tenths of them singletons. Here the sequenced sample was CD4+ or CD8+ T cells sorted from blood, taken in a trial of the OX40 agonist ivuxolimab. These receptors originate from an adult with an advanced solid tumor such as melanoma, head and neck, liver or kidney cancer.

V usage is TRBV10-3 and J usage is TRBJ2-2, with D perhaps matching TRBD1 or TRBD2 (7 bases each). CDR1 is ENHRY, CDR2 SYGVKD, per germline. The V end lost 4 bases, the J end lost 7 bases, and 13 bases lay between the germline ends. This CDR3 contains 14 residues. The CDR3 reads CAISGQGGDGELFF. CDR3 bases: TGTGCCATCAGTGGACAGGGAGGGGACGGGGAGCTGTTTTTT.

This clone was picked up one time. DNA for the CDR3: TGTGCCAGCAGCCCCGGGACGAGTAAACTGTTTTTT. Translation gives CASSPGTSKLFF. The V gene is TRBV6-5, the J gene TRBJ1-4; possibly TRBD1 for D (5 bases). V was clipped by 6 bases and J by 11 bases, with 13 bases between them. Germline V gene sequence: CDR1 MNHEY, CDR2 SVGAGI. CDR3 size: 12 residues.

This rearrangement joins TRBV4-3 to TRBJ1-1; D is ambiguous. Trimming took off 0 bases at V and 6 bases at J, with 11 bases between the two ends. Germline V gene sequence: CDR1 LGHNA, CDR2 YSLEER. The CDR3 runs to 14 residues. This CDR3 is CASSQDARVSEAFF. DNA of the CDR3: TGCGCCAGCAGCCAAGATGCGAGGGTATCTGAAGCTTTCTTT.

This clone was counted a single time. This CDR3 reads CASSPRMQQTDTQYF. For the CDR3, the DNA is TGTGCCAGCTCACCACGGATGCAGCAGACAGATACGCAGTATTTT. V is TRBV18 and J is TRBJ2-3; D is undetermined. This CDR3 has 15 amino acids. V lost 1 base to trimming and J lost 3 bases, with 11 bases between them. The germline CDR1 and CDR2 sequences are KGHSH and LQKENI.